This TCR beta chain originates from a study of T cells in Graves' hyperthyroidism and ophthalmopathy (dated by TCRdb to between 2017 and 2020). About the full investigation: Peripheral blood was sampled at the time of initial diagnosis, prior to any treatment. A discovery cohort of about a hundred patients, about 43 with Graves' ophthalmopathy and approximately 55 with stable Graves' hyperthyroidism, was used to find distinguishing TCR V-J signatures. Prospective prediction of ophthalmopathy was tested in an independent validation cohort consisting of fewer than 20 hyperthyroidism patients and over 15 patients who later progressed to ophthalmopathy. The 100 or so discovery patients were randomly divided into training and test sets at a 7:3 ratio. In about six Graves' hyperthyroidism patients, the study also compared T-cell repertoires from thyroid tissue with T-cell repertoires from blood. After sampling, hyperthyroidism patients received methimazole starting at 30 mg daily, and ophthalmopathy patients received high-dose intravenous methylprednisolone. According to the paper, TCR Vbeta CDR3 sequencing was carried out on about 140 peripheral blood samples, which came from 40 to 45 ophthalmopathy, around 75 hyperthyroidism and roughly 17 progressor patients.

In the ophthalmopathy patients, disease was moderately to severely active, with a Clinical Activity Score of 3 or more, a NOSPECS grade of 4 or more, and a duration of less than 3 months. Any patient with an uncontrolled infection, another autoimmune disease, pregnancy or lactation was excluded. Diagnoses were established on the basis of clinical symptoms, serum thyroxine and TRAb, thyroid ultrasound, and orbital computed tomography. PBMCs were separated from roughly 10 ml of fresh peripheral blood using Ficoll-Paque density gradient centrifugation. Total RNA was extracted using Trizol reagent, and RNA quality was assessed on an Agilent 2100 Bioanalyzer. Amplification of TCR beta CDR3 regions was carried out from RNA transcripts. The first round of RT-PCR for the TCR CDR3 was performed with the HTBI primer set and the Qiagen OneStep RT-PCR kit. Libraries were constructed in a second round of multiplex PCR, after which size selection and purification were performed. Sequencing of the libraries was done on an Illumina HiSeq2000 using paired-end 100 bp reads. The source study handled its data this way. SOAPnuke was used to process the raw data, removing reads that contained adapters or uncalled bases, had a mean Phred below 15, or lacked an exact match to the constant primer or identifier. COPE v1.2.5 was used to merge high-quality paired reads, and clonotypes were defined as unique nucleotide sequences. Clonotypes were aligned to IMGT TRBV, TRBD and TRBJ reference segments using MiTCR v1.1. The analysis was restricted to V-J combinations with a frequency above 0.0001, which together covered 99.2% of the repertoires. A TCS score was defined as the ratio between F50 (clonal expansion) and ExV (chaos), using BLOSUM62-based TCRdist between CDR3 peptides within each V-J. Welch's t-statistics and random forest reduced around 550 V-J features to fewer than 15, which were used in a naive Bayes classifier (R e1071). The raw public data were reprocessed by TCRdb itself: fastp quality trimming at Q25, MiXCR clonotype calling, in-frame beta chains only. Rows merge per CDR3 protein into single entries with the most common DNA and genes. The V and J calls here are based on TCRdb, not the publication. The sample data list fewer than 350,000 distinct CDR3 sequences, and roughly 20% of these were observed just once. About two fifths of the sample rests with the top ten.

CDR1 and CDR2 are read off the germline V gene (reference sequence) as GTSNPN and SVGIG. V has 5 bases trimmed and J has 3 bases trimmed; junction bases matching no gene number 1. The CDR3 contains 12 residues, cysteine and phenylalanine counted. The retained sequence is limited to the CDR3, 36 bases, with the frame set at the first base. There are many counts of this clonotype. It lacks a known antigen. Nothing much larger sits one base from this clone, and base qualities are not available. The paper's findings and limits, for the study overall: In validation, progression to ophthalmopathy was predicted by the model with more than 65% sensitivity and around 75% specificity, a median of roughly six months before onset. No statistical method was used to set the sample size in advance, and investigators knew the group allocation. Blood samples also contained most of the expanded thyroid clonotypes (frequency above 0.001), which suggests that blood repertoires may reflect thyroid immune responses. In cross-validation, a model built on a 13 V-J signature told ophthalmopathy apart from stable hyperthyroidism with 87.88% sensitivity and roughly 81% specificity, and in testing the same model reached 80%/75%.

The receptor was isolated from a man aged 45 to 65 with Graves' ophthalmopathy. Sequenced input: blood. The chain is made from TRBV30 and TRBJ2-3, and TRBD2 matches 8 of the central bases. The CDR3 reads CAWERETDTQYF. The DNA reads TGTGCCTGGGAGCGGGAGACAGATACGCAGTATTTT.